The source of this T cell receptor beta chain is a study of molecular identifiers for immune sequencing clone quantification. V was pared by 6 bases and J by 0 bases, with 14 bases between. The CDR3 length is 15 residues. TCRdb re-called the PCR reads through MiXCR, storing one row per CDR3 protein. This table holds under 600,000 distinct CDR3 sequences, around a fifth found once. The V call is TRBV12-3 or TRBV12-4, the J call TRBJ1-2; no definite D call. The receptor was isolated from a human donor in good health. Some libraries in this study had Jurkat cell RNA spiked in. Sequenced sample: naive CD8+ T cells from blood, with Jurkat cell RNA spiked in. The subset denotes: FACS-sorted CD8+CD4-CCR7+CD45RA+ naive T cells. The CDR3 here is CASSLWVGANYGYTF. CDR3 sequence (DNA): TGTGCCAGCAGCCTTTGGGTAGGAGCTAACTATGGCTACACCTTC.